The 9 T cell receptor beta chains below all came from one sample that was sequenced in a study of blood T cell repertoires in COVID-19. The assay was immunoSEQ multiplex PCR, and TCRdb's table has in-frame clones only and misses some. The sample contains 410,000 or so clones, 75% to 90% of which appear only once. The sample comprised peripheral blood. These receptors all come from a woman aged 25 to 39 with active or convalescent COVID-19.

In its sample, this clone was seen once. V usage is TRBV4-2 and J usage is TRBJ2-7; D uncertain. Germline CDR1 is LGHNA and CDR2 is YNFKEQ. This CDR3 comprises 14 residues. Between the trimmed V and J ends, which lost 3 bases and 2 bases, there was a span of 11 bases. CDR3 coding DNA: TGTGCCAGCAGCCATCCCGACACTCCCTACGAGCAGTACTTC. It encodes CASSHPDTPYEQYF.

The rearrangement links TRBV4-2 to TRBJ2-1; 8 bases align to TRBD2. The J segment lost 2 bases and the V segment lost 0 bases, leaving 15 bases of the junction unmatched. The CDR3 runs to 20 residues. CDR1 LGHNA and CDR2 YNFKEQ come from the germline V gene. The CDR3 loop reads CASSQEGNTLAGPTYNEQFF. The CDR3 coding sequence is TGTGCCAGCAGCCAAGAAGGGAACACCTTAGCGGGACCAACCTACAATGAGCAGTTCTTC.

This clone was counted once. The chain is built from TRBV6-5 and TRBJ1-4; D call uncertain. The CDR3 length is 13 residues. Germline V gene data show CDR1 as MNHEY and CDR2 as SVGAGI. Trimming took off 4 bases at V and 8 bases at J, with 11 bases between the two ends. The CDR3 DNA follows: TGTGCCAGCAGTTCACGACGGGGAGAAAAACTGTTTTTT. Protein product: CASSSRRGEKLFF.

The J gene is TRBJ2-7, the V gene TRBV18; possible D gene TRBD2, 7 bases. V shed 4 bases and J shed 0 bases, with 13 bases lying between them. This CDR3 comprises 15 residues. CDR1 is KGHSH, CDR2 LQKENI, per germline. CDR3 sequence reads: CASSRTAGFSYEQYF. CDR3 nucleotides: TGTGCCAGCTCACGGACAGCGGGGTTCTCCTACGAGCAGTACTTC. The complete variable domain, with remaining parts taken from reference TRBV18 and TRBJ2-7, reads NAGVMQNPRHLVRRRGQEARLRCSPMKGHSHVYWYRQLPEEGLKFMVYLQKENIIDESGMPKERFSAEFPKEGPSILRIQQVVRGDSAAYFCASSRTAGFSYEQYFGPGTRLTVT.

The rearrangement joins TRBV30 to TRBJ1-2; D gene uncertain. This CDR3 contains 15 residues. V was clipped by 4 bases and J by 0 bases, with 15 bases between them. The germline V gene has CDR1 GTSNPN and CDR2 SVGIG (reference sequence). This chain's CDR3 is CAWMETARANYGYTF. The DNA for the CDR3 is TGTGCCTGGATGGAAACGGCGAGGGCTAACTATGGCTACACCTTC.

The genes are TRBV5-6 and TRBJ2-1, with no clear D. With 0 bases removed from V and 7 bases from J, the gap between germline ends came to 20 bases. This CDR3 spans 17 amino acids. The germline V gene has CDR1 SGHDT and CDR2 YYEEEE. The CDR3 here is CASSLVPGPLLGNEQFF. CDR3 nucleotides: TGTGCCAGCAGCTTGGTGCCGGGTCCGCTGTTGGGTAATGAGCAGTTCTTC. Drawing the rest from reference TRBV5-6 and TRBJ2-1, the complete variable domain is DAGVTQSPTHLIKTRGQQVTLRCSPKSGHDTVSWYQQALGQGPQFIFQYYEEEERQRGNFPDRFSGHQFPNYSSELNVNALLLGDSALYLCASSLVPGPLLGNEQFFGPGTRLTVL.

This chain links TRBV5-4 with TRBJ2-7, with 12 bases that match TRBD2. CDR1 and CDR2 (germline): SGHNT, YYREEE (reference sequence). V lost 3 bases, J lost 4 bases, and 2 bases stayed unmatched. The CDR3 consists of 14 residues. CDR3 nucleotide sequence: TGTGCCAGCAGCTCGGGACTAGCGGGTTACGAGCAGTACTTC. Translation: CASSSGLAGYEQYF.

This chain links TRBV2 with TRBJ2-7, with D possibly matching TRBD2 (5 bases). V shed 1 base and J shed 3 bases, with 13 bases lying between them. In germline, CDR1 is SNHLY, CDR2 FYNNEI. This CDR3 is 15 amino acids long. As DNA, the CDR3 is TGTGCCAGCAGTGAAGACGAAGGTGACTACTACGAGCAGTACTTC. Translated, it gives CASSEDEGDYYEQYF.

This chain connects TRBV19 to TRBJ2-3; maybe TRBD1 (6 bases). V dropped 4 bases and J dropped 0 bases, with 14 bases sitting between them. This CDR3 is built from 16 residues. Per germline, CDR1 LNHDA and CDR2 SQIVND (reference sequence). The CDR3 sequence: CASSSQGSQSTDTQYF. CDR3 coding DNA: TGTGCCAGTAGTAGTCAGGGGTCCCAGAGCACAGATACGCAGTATTTT.